This T cell receptor (beta chain) was found in a study of Tregs in tolerant kidney transplant recipients (dated by TCRdb to 2018 to 2020). For the study in its entirety: Before combined kidney and bone marrow transplantation, this study identified donor-specific regulatory T cells using TCRbeta sequencing and then followed those same cells after transplant. On the study overall, not on this receptor specifically: Biological reproducibility was not examined directly, but technical replication error appeared to be minimal. For some patients, the PCR primers changed as time went on, which meant samples from those patients could not be compared with one another at the nucleotide level. Expanding Tregs with activated donor B cells appeared to identify the most biologically relevant and donor-specific TCRbeta repertoire. Donor-specific Treg expansion was found to exceed global Treg expansion in tolerant patients, suggesting antigen-driven rather than nonspecific expansion. Because only a small number of patients were included, the study had limitations, and the results will need to be validated in larger populations as well as under other immunosuppression protocols.

Genomic DNA was extracted from sorted cells with the QIAGEN DNeasy Blood and Tissue Kit for TCRbeta CDR3 sequencing. High-throughput TCRbeta CDR3 sequencing, which included PCR amplification with bias correction and internal controls, was done commercially through immunoSEQ. As for the original processing: Unique productive TCRbeta sequences were defined by CDR3 nucleotide sequence where primers matched, otherwise by CDR3 amino acid sequence with Vbeta and Jbeta genes. Sorting error was corrected by removing sequences shared between sorted populations at a frequency ratio of 2:1 or less, and the remaining shared sequences were assigned to the higher population. A sequence counted as donor-reactive if, in CFSE-low cells, the sequence had a frequency of at least 0.01% and was expanded at least 5-fold compared with unstimulated cells. Jensen-Shannon divergence calculated on the top 100 TCRbeta sequences ranked by frequency was used to measure repertoire divergence. When a sample had multiple sequencing runs, each run was corrected for sorting error separately and the runs were then pooled. The table was pulled from immuneACCESS by TCRdb, which kept in-frame rearrangements only. Such tables lose some clones; where checked, under half of the loss comes from unresolved V genes, and the rest has no known cause. That table furnishes V, J and clone size, whereas the DNA furnished D and trimming. The sample profile shows tens of thousands of clones; roughly 90% of them were found once. The leading ten clones occupy 1.6% of the sample.

Transplants used related donors with nonmyeloablative bone marrow transplantation; mixed chimerism was transient in the human trials. Thawed PBMCs were FACS-sorted into unstimulated Tregs (CD4+CD25+CD127-), CD4+ non-Tregs (CD4+CD25-), CD4 cells and CD8 cells. Patients were several combined kidney and bone marrow transplant recipients from the ITN036ST trial, and only these trial subjects had samples available. Healthy control blood was processed by Ficoll density gradient to PBMCs and cryopreserved; patient PBMCs were collected before and after transplant. The CDR3 holds 14 amino acids from the cysteine to the phenylalanine. The only DNA kept is the CDR3, 42 bases in frame from the first base. The junction shows trimming of 3 bases on V and 6 bases on J, plus 12 bases between the germline ends. Regarding this clone: What antigen it recognizes has not been identified. Base qualities are missing; no much larger clone stands one base away.

The source material was CD4+ T cells from blood (PBMCs), sampled 24 months after the transplant. The clonotype originates from a human patient who received a combined kidney and bone marrow transplant. After a transplant, certain T cells may trace back to the graft donor. This chain joins TRBV5-3 to TRBJ2-2; tentative D gene TRBD2, with 6 bases matching. TRBV5-3 is an ORF, and what it does is uncertain. CDR3 sequence: CARSCPWGAGELFF. In nucleotide form, the sequence is TGTGCCAGAAGCTGCCCCTGGGGGGCCGGGGAGCTGTTTTTT.